A selection of T cell receptor beta chains follows, all from one sample in a study of post-analysis software for immune sequencing data. One entry per CDR3 protein results from TCRdb running MiXCR on the PCR reads. The sample records hundreds of thousands of distinct CDR3 sequences, approximately 57% being singletons. The sample taken for sequencing was blood. The receptors shown here come from a girl aged 5-17 years with multiple sclerosis. The CDR3 runs from the conserved cysteine through the conserved F or W. D genes are given only for firm matches. The size field is filled for only some rows; it gives once, few, many or a size class.

abundance	v_gene	j_gene	d_gene	CDR3nt	CDR3aa
few	TRBV15	TRBJ2-7	.	TGTGCCACCAGCAGCGTCGGGGGTGTCCCCTACGAGCAGTACTTC	CATSSVGGVPYEQYF
few	TRBV4-1	TRBJ2-7	.	TGCGCCAGCAGCCTCCCTTCCCGGGGCGAGCAGTACTTC	CASSLPSRGEQYF
.	TRBV28	TRBJ2-4	.	TGTGCCAGCAGTTTATATGGGGTCAGGGCCAAAAACATTCAGTACTTC	CASSLYGVRAKNIQYF
few	TRBV7-9	TRBJ2-3	.	TGTGCCAGCAGCTTCGCTAGCAGCACAGATACGCAGTATTTT	CASSFASSTDTQYF
.	TRBV5-1	TRBJ2-5	.	TGCGCCAGCAGCTTGGAATCGGGGGCAGCTGGGGAGACCCAGTACTTC	CASSLESGAAGETQYF
.	TRBV11-2	TRBJ2-7	TRBD1	TGTGCCAGCAGCTTACTAAGGACAGGGACTTCCTACGAGCAGTACTTC	CASSLLRTGTSYEQYF
.	TRBV12-3/TRBV12-4	TRBJ2-1	.	TGTGCCAGCAGCGGGGGGCCGGTTTACAATGAGCAGTTCTTC	CASSGGPVYNEQFF
.	TRBV5-1	TRBJ2-5	.	TGCGCCAGCAGCCCCCCGAGGTGGGGGACCCAAGAGACCCAGTACTTC	CASSPPRWGTQETQYF
.	TRBV20-1	TRBJ2-7	TRBD1	TGCAGTGCAATAGGGACAGATATACACGAGCAGTACTTC	CSAIGTDIHEQYF
.	TRBV6-1	TRBJ1-4	.	TGTGCCAGCAGTGATCCTGGACGGATTAATGAAAAACTGTTTTTT	CASSDPGRINEKLFF
.	TRBV6-5	TRBJ1-4	.	TGTGCCAGCAGTCTCTTAACCGGGACCCTTGAGGGAAAACTGTTTTTT	CASSLLTGTLEGKLFF
.	TRBV5-1	TRBJ1-1	.	TGCGCCAGCAGCTTGGTTCAGGGGCCGAACACTGAAGCTTTCTTT	CASSLVQGPNTEAFF
.	TRBV5-1	TRBJ2-1	.	TGCGCCAGCAGCTTCGGGGAATTAACCTACAATGAGCAGTTCTTC	CASSFGELTYNEQFF
few	TRBV7-2	TRBJ2-6	.	TGTGCCAGCAGCCCCCTTCCCCCGGAGGCCAACGTCCTGACTTTC	CASSPLPPEANVLTF
.	TRBV5-1	TRBJ2-7	TRBD1	TGCGCCAGCAGCCCCTATGGACAGGGACACGACGAGCAGTACTTC	CASSPYGQGHDEQYF
few	TRBV20-1	TRBJ1-2	.	TGCAGTGCTAGATACGCGGCGTTCTATGGCTACACCTTC	CSARYAAFYGYTF
.	TRBV2	TRBJ2-1	TRBD1	TGTGCCAGCAGTGAGTCCACCGGGACAGGGAAACTTGAGCAGTTCTTC	CASSESTGTGKLEQFF
few	TRBV10-3	TRBJ2-3	.	TGTGCCATCAAATCGGACCTAGCTGGCACAGATACGCAGTATTTT	CAIKSDLAGTDTQYF
few	TRBV2	TRBJ2-5	.	TGTGCCAGCAGGCTAGAAGAGACCCAGTACTTC	CASRLEETQYF
.	TRBV20-1	TRBJ2-2	TRBD1	TGCAGTGCTACTACCGGGACAGGGAACACCGGGGAGCTGTTTTTT	CSATTGTGNTGELFF
.	TRBV29-1	TRBJ2-7	TRBD1	TGCAGCGTAGCTGGACAGGCTACCTACGAGCAGTACTTC	CSVAGQATYEQYF
.	TRBV20-1	TRBJ2-1	TRBD2	TGCAGTGCTAGAGATTCGGAGCGGGGTTCCTACAATGAGCAGTTCTTC	CSARDSERGSYNEQFF
.	TRBV29-1	TRBJ2-1	TRBD1	TGCAGCGTTGTACGGACAGGGAACAATGAGCAGTTCTTC	CSVVRTGNNEQFF
.	TRBV21-1	TRBJ1-2	.	TGTGCCAGCAGCAAAGGGGGGAAGGCAGCCCCACTAAACTATGGCTACACCTTC	CASSKGGKAAPLNYGYTF
.	TRBV3-1	TRBJ2-7	.	TGTGCCAGCAGCCAAGATGGGCCAGGGAGAGCCTACGAGCAGTACTTC	CASSQDGPGRAYEQYF
.	TRBV10-3	TRBJ2-3	TRBD2	TGTGCCATCAGTGACCCGACTAGCTCGGATACGCAGTATTTT	CAISDPTSSDTQYF
few	TRBV29-1	TRBJ2-3	.	TGCAGCGTTGACGGGCAGAGCCGACACACAGATACGCAGTATTTT	CSVDGQSRHTDTQYF
few	TRBV10-3	TRBJ2-7	.	TGTGCCATCAGTGGGGGATATGCTTCCCCTAGGGACGAGCAGTACTTC	CAISGGYASPRDEQYF
.	TRBV29-1	TRBJ2-5	.	TGCAGCGCTACGGGACACGGAGGGGGCATCCAAGAGACCCAGTACTTC	CSATGHGGGIQETQYF
.	TRBV29-1	TRBJ2-3	.	TGCAGCGCCCAGGGCCGACTCACAGATACGCAGTATTTT	CSAQGRLTDTQYF
.	TRBV18	TRBJ2-6	TRBD1	TGTGCCAGCTCACCGCCCGGACAGGGTGCTGGGGCCAACGTCCTGACTTTC	CASSPPGQGAGANVLTF
few	TRBV7-3	TRBJ2-1	.	TGTGCCAGCAGCCCCTTGGGACTCGGCAAGAGTGAGCAGTTCTTC	CASSPLGLGKSEQFF
few	TRBV20-1	TRBJ2-7	.	TGCAGTGCTAGACCCGGGACTGGACGCTACGAGCAGTACTTC	CSARPGTGRYEQYF
.	TRBV20-1	TRBJ2-3	TRBD2	TGCAGTGCTAGTACTAGCGGGGGGTTGAGAGGTACGCAGTATTTT	CSASTSGGLRGTQYF
.	TRBV18	TRBJ2-6	.	TGTGCCAGCCTACCCCGGGCTTTCTACTCTGGGGCCAACGTCCTGACTTTC	CASLPRAFYSGANVLTF
few	TRBV15	TRBJ2-5	TRBD1	TGTGCCACCAGTTCTAGGGACAGCAAAGAGACCCAGTACTTC	CATSSRDSKETQYF
few	TRBV9	TRBJ1-4	.	TGTGCCAGCAGCGTAGATGGGCGGGGAGGGGACCTGAATGAAAAACTGTTTTTT	CASSVDGRGGDLNEKLFF
.	TRBV20-1	TRBJ2-3	.	TGCAGTGCTAGAGATCAGGGCCTAGTGGGGTCAGATACGCAGTATTTT	CSARDQGLVGSDTQYF
.	TRBV25-1	TRBJ2-5	.	TGTGCCAGCAGTGATCAGTTCCCAGGGGAGACCCAGTACTTC	CASSDQFPGETQYF
many	TRBV20-1	TRBJ2-5	TRBD2	TGCAGTGCTAGCCGGACTAGTGGAGAGACCCAGTACTTC	CSASRTSGETQYF
few	TRBV5-1	TRBJ1-5	TRBD1	TGCGCCAGCAGCTTGGGAGACAGGGGGCTAGATCAGCCCCAGCATTTT	CASSLGDRGLDQPQHF